This T cell receptor beta chain was captured in a study of cytomegalovirus exposure and HLA in healthy donors. General observations from the study: As a later analysis revealed, the rate of TCR association differed by HLA locus, with DRB1 most and HLA-C fewest. The study recorded over 150 TCR beta chains that were cytomegalovirus-associated. With high specificity and sensitivity, the classifier reportedly diagnosed cytomegalovirus status. Being productive about 90% or about 30% of the time was typical of most TCR beta V segments in an earlier analysis.

This clone was seen a handful of times. The antigen is unknown. With 60 Vbeta and 13 Jbeta primers, the PCR was carried out. Repertoires were generated with immunoSEQ multiplex PCR, while TCRdb's copy carries only in-frame clones and drops some. The sample has about 150,000 clones; 60% to 85% are singletons. Sequencing was performed on PBMCs. The receptor comes from a man aged 40-50 years in good health and CMV-seropositive.

The CDR3 DNA is TGTGCCAGCAGCTCGTCGACAGGGGCGAACACTGAAGCTTTCTTT. This translates into CASSSSTGANTEAFF. J is TRBJ1-1 and V is TRBV5-5; 8 positions match TRBD1. Unmatched junction bases numbered 5, after V lost 3 bases and J lost 1 base. CDR1 SGHKS and CDR2 YYEKEE come from the germline V gene (reference sequence). The CDR3 runs 15 residues.